These T cell receptor beta chains were read from a single sample in a study of identical twins. Each CDR3 protein gets one entry after TCRdb re-called the 5' RACE reads with MiXCR. Of 500,000 to 650,000 distinct CDR3 sequences listed, about 7% were seen once; the top ten hold 1.6%. This same sample was also part of a study on yellow fever vaccine responses in identical twins.

Material: PBMCs. All receptors derive from a woman under 30 in good health. The CDR3 runs from the conserved cysteine through the conserved F or W. D genes are given only for firm matches. A clone size is listed for some rows: how often the clone was seen (once, few, many), or a class if it is expanded.

TGCGCCAGCAGCTTTGGACACGAAGAGACCCAGTACTTC,CASSFGHEETQYF,few,NA,TRBJ2-5,13,TRBV5-1
TGCGCCAGCAGCCAGGGACTAGCGGGGGGGCCCCCCACAGATACGCAGTATTTT,CASSQGLAGGPPTDTQYF,many,TRBD2,TRBJ2-3,18,TRBV4-1
TGTGCCAGCAGCTTTATGGCTAGCGGGGGGTGGGAGCAGTTCTTC,CASSFMASGGWEQFF,NA,TRBD2,TRBJ2-1,15,TRBV7-2
TGTGCCAGCAGTTTCGGCTCTAGCGGGACCTACAATGAGCAGTTCTTC,CASSFGSSGTYNEQFF,NA,TRBD2,TRBJ2-1,16,TRBV12-3/TRBV12-4
TGTGCCAGCAGGCATACAGAGAACACTGAAGCTTTCTTT,CASRHTENTEAFF,few,NA,TRBJ1-1,13,TRBV6-4
TGCGCCAGCAGCTTGGGATTACTAGCGGGAGTAACGAATGAGCAGTTCTTC,CASSLGLLAGVTNEQFF,many,TRBD2,TRBJ2-1,17,TRBV5-1
TGTGCCAGCAGTTACCTTCGAACCGGTCACATCTACAATGAGCAGTTCTTC,CASSYLRTGHIYNEQFF,few,NA,TRBJ2-1,17,TRBV6-2/TRBV6-3
TGTGCCAGAAGTTTATGGGGTTATGAAGCTTTCTTT,CARSLWGYEAFF,NA,NA,TRBJ1-1,12,TRBV12-3/TRBV12-4
TGTGCCAGCATAACTAGCGGCCAAGAGACCCAGTACTTC,CASITSGQETQYF,NA,TRBD2,TRBJ2-5,13,TRBV3-1
TGTGCCAGCAGCGTAGCGGGGGGGTTCATTCAGTACTTC,CASSVAGGFIQYF,NA,TRBD2,TRBJ2-4,13,TRBV9
TGTGCCAGCAGTTCCCAGGTCGGGGGATTGTTGCTCGAGCAGTACTTC,CASSSQVGGLLLEQYF,NA,NA,TRBJ2-7,16,TRBV6-2/TRBV6-3
TGTGCCAGCAGCGCCAACTGGGGCCCCCTCTACGAGCAGTACTTC,CASSANWGPLYEQYF,NA,NA,TRBJ2-7,15,TRBV6-1
TGTGCCAGCAGCCGCGCTAGGGAGGGTTGGCAGCAGTACTTC,CASSRAREGWQQYF,NA,TRBD2,TRBJ2-7,14,TRBV11-2
TGTGCCAGCAGTGTAGGGACAATCGGGGAGCTGTTTTTT,CASSVGTIGELFF,many,NA,TRBJ2-2,13,TRBV28
TGTGCCAGCAGTTTACAGGGGTACAATGAGCAGTTCTTC,CASSLQGYNEQFF,many,TRBD1,TRBJ2-1,13,TRBV18
TGTGCCAGCAGTTTGACCCACTTCGGGGCTAACACCGGGGAGCTGTTTTTT,CASSLTHFGANTGELFF,few,NA,TRBJ2-2,17,TRBV27
TGTGCCAGCAACAAGGATGGTGCATCAAATACGCAGTATTTT,CASNKDGASNTQYF,NA,NA,TRBJ2-3,14,TRBV6-1
TGTGCCAGCAGTGACCGTGGGCGGGGGGTGGCAGATACGCAGTATTTT,CASSDRGRGVADTQYF,many,TRBD2,TRBJ2-3,16,TRBV6-1
TGTGCCAGCAGCCCCGGCGTAGATGGCTACACCTTC,CASSPGVDGYTF,NA,NA,TRBJ1-2,12,TRBV5-4
TGCAGCGTTGAAACAGACAGGAGATATTTT,CSVETDRRYF,NA,NA,TRBJ2-3,10,TRBV29-1
TGCGCCAGCAGCCAAGGAGGTGTAGCGGGGGGGCCCCGAGAGACCCAGTACTTC,CASSQGGVAGGPRETQYF,NA,TRBD2,TRBJ2-5,18,TRBV4-1
TGTGCCAGCAGTTCAACCGGACTAGCGGGACCTAATGAGCAGTTCTTC,CASSSTGLAGPNEQFF,many,TRBD2,TRBJ2-1,16,TRBV12-3/TRBV12-4
TGTGCCAGCAGCCCGCGGACATTTAGCGGGAGATCCATCGAGCAGTACTTC,CASSPRTFSGRSIEQYF,many,TRBD2,TRBJ2-7,17,TRBV14
TGTGCTACGGGGGGAGCGGGGGGATCGAACACCGGGGAGCTGTTTTTT,CATGGAGGSNTGELFF,few,TRBD2,TRBJ2-2,16,TRBV11-2
TGCAGTGCTAGCTGGTCCGGCATCCAAGAGACCCAGTACTTC,CSASWSGIQETQYF,few,NA,TRBJ2-5,14,TRBV20-1
TGTGCCAGCAGTTTCTCTGGGAAGACGGGCTATGGCTACACCTTC,CASSFSGKTGYGYTF,few,NA,TRBJ1-2,15,TRBV12-3/TRBV12-4
TGTGCCAGCAGCTTCGGGACTAACCTCTACGAGCAGTACTTC,CASSFGTNLYEQYF,many,TRBD2,TRBJ2-7,14,TRBV5-6
TGTGCCAGCAATGGGGCCAGGGGGCGAGGAATCGCCGGGGAGCTGTTTTTT,CASNGARGRGIAGELFF,many,TRBD1,TRBJ2-2,17,TRBV28
TGTGCCAGCAGCCCTCTTGGACAGGCATACAATGAGCAGTTCTTC,CASSPLGQAYNEQFF,many,TRBD1,TRBJ2-1,15,TRBV3-1
TGTGCCAGCTGCATAGCAACCTCCTACAATGAGCAGTTCTTC,CASCIATSYNEQFF,many,NA,TRBJ2-1,14,TRBV28
TGCAGTGCCCGCCCCCCGGGACGGACAGGCTACGAGCAGTACTTC,CSARPPGRTGYEQYF,NA,TRBD1,TRBJ2-7,15,TRBV20-1
TGTGCCAGCAGGCTACTAGGACCCCAAGAGACCCAGTACTTC,CASRLLGPQETQYF,few,NA,TRBJ2-5,14,TRBV28
TGCAGTGCTACCTCCGGGACTAGCGGTACAGATACGCAGTATTTT,CSATSGTSGTDTQYF,few,TRBD2,TRBJ2-3,15,TRBV20-1
TGTGCCACCAGTTCAGCAGATACGCAGTATTTT,CATSSADTQYF,many,NA,TRBJ2-3,11,TRBV24-1
TGTGCCAGCAGTTTACGTACTAGCGGGAGGTCTTTCGAGCAGTACTTC,CASSLRTSGRSFEQYF,few,TRBD2,TRBJ2-7,16,TRBV27
TGTGCCATCAGTGAATCCCTCGGTTCACCCCTCCACTTT,CAISESLGSPLHF,many,NA,TRBJ1-6,13,TRBV10-3
TGCGCCAGCAGCCTAAAGTCAGCGGGATTATTAAATGAGCAGTTCTTC,CASSLKSAGLLNEQFF,many,TRBD2,TRBJ2-1,16,TRBV4-1
TGTGCCAGCGGGAGGACCTACAATGAGCAGTTCTTC,CASGRTYNEQFF,many,NA,TRBJ2-1,12,TRBV2
TGTGCCAGCAGACTTTTCCGGGGAAACACAGATACGCAGTATTTT,CASRLFRGNTDTQYF,few,NA,TRBJ2-3,15,TRBV7-9
TGTGCCAGCAGTCAGGGACAGGGGACATACAATGAGCAGTTCTTC,CASSQGQGTYNEQFF,many,TRBD1,TRBJ2-1,15,TRBV6-1
TGTGCCAGCAGTTCCCGGACAGCCAACTACAATGAGCAGTTCTTC,CASSSRTANYNEQFF,NA,NA,TRBJ2-1,15,TRBV12-3/TRBV12-4
TGCGCCAGCAGGGGGACTAGCGGGATCTACAATGAGCAGTTCTTC,CASRGTSGIYNEQFF,few,TRBD2,TRBJ2-1,15,TRBV5-1
TGTGCCAGCAGCTCGGGATCGGGCAATGAGCAGTTCTTC,CASSSGSGNEQFF,many,NA,TRBJ2-1,13,TRBV11-2
TGCGCCAGCAGCCACGGGACTAGCGGGGGCCCCTTTAGCACAGATACGCAGTATTTT,CASSHGTSGGPFSTDTQYF,few,TRBD2,TRBJ2-3,19,TRBV4-1
TGTGCCACCAGCAGAGGGGCGTTACGGGCCGGGGAGCTGTTTTTT,CATSRGALRAGELFF,NA,NA,TRBJ2-2,15,TRBV15
TGTGCCATCAAGGACACTGGCTCCTACAATGAGCAGTTCTTC,CAIKDTGSYNEQFF,many,NA,TRBJ2-1,14,TRBV10-3
TGTGCCAGCAGTAGTCCTGGGGTAGGGTCCTACAATGAGCAGTTCTTC,CASSSPGVGSYNEQFF,many,NA,TRBJ2-1,16,TRBV27
TGCAGTGCCCCACCAGCCAGGGAGGTGGACATTCAGTACTTC,CSAPPAREVDIQYF,many,NA,TRBJ2-4,14,TRBV20-1
TGTGCCAGCAGCTTAATTCCGTCCGGTCAGTACAATGAGCAGTTCTTC,CASSLIPSGQYNEQFF,NA,NA,TRBJ2-1,16,TRBV7-9